This passage covers 20 T cell receptor beta chains from one sample sequenced in a study of T cells in Graves' hyperthyroidism and ophthalmopathy. Amplified TCR beta CDR3 regions came from RNA transcripts. Using the HTBI primer set, a first-round RT-PCR was run on the TCR CDR3. TCRdb processed the multiplex PCR reads anew with MiXCR; each CDR3 protein has one entry. The sample shows a few hundred thousand distinct CDR3 sequences, roughly 13% of them seen only once. Sequenced: blood. The receptors were gathered from a woman aged 18-35 years with Graves' hyperthyroidism.

This clonotype has ten or more counts. This chain links TRBV19 with TRBJ1-1; 9 bases align to TRBD1. After removal of 5 bases from V and 4 bases from J, the junction contained 8 bases not matched to a gene. Per the germline V gene, CDR1 is LNHDA and CDR2 is SQIVND (reference sequence). This CDR3 contains 15 residues. DNA of the CDR3: TGTGCCAGTAGTTTCGGGACAGGGACGGGCACTGAAGCTTTCTTT. Its protein product is CASSFGTGTGTEAFF.

This clonotype was seen a single time. This clone may be a read error of a much larger clone one base away. The J gene is TRBJ2-7, the V gene TRBV12-3 or TRBV12-4; TRBD1 might be the D (7 bases). The closer fit of TRBJ2-1 to the DNA end suggests the J call may be wrong. CDR3 size: 15 residues. CDR3 residues: CASSLVTGQDYEQFF. The CDR3, as DNA: TGTGCCAGCAGTTTAGTAACTGGACAGGACTACGAGCAGTTCTTC.

This clonotype has just a few counts. This chain connects TRBV12-3 or TRBV12-4 to TRBJ2-7, with D hard to call. Trimming pared 1 base from V and 0 bases from J, leaving 13 bases between. This CDR3 region has 16 residues. The CDR3 is CASSLVGQRSSYEQYF. In DNA form, the CDR3 reads TGTGCCAGCAGTTTAGTAGGCCAGAGGAGCTCCTACGAGCAGTACTTC.

The rearrangement links TRBV7-9 to TRBJ1-2; D is unclear. Between the trimmed V and J ends, which lost 4 bases and 0 bases, there was a span of 15 bases. The CDR3 covers 16 residues. The germline V gene has CDR1 SEHNR and CDR2 FQNEAQ (reference sequence). CDR3 sequence reads: CASSSPGQPSNYGYTF. The CDR3 DNA reads as TGTGCCAGCAGCTCCCCTGGGCAGCCCTCTAACTATGGCTACACCTTC.

The sample holds many counts of this clonotype. The chain employs TRBV28 and TRBJ2-7; 14 nucleotides line up with TRBD2. Germline V gene sequence: CDR1 MDHEN, CDR2 SYDVKM. V gave up 4 bases and J gave up 4 bases; unmatched junction bases: 12. The CDR3 is 18 residues long. CDR3 region: CASSSTGTGTSGSYEQYF. CDR3 DNA sequence: TGTGCCAGCAGTTCGACAGGAACCGGGACTAGCGGGAGTTACGAGCAGTACTTC.

The chain carries TRBV27 and TRBJ1-2; D perhaps matches TRBD1 (5 bases). The germline CDR1 and CDR2 sequences are MNHEY and SMNVEV (reference sequence). Trimming left V 8 bases short and J 4 bases short, with 17 bases between. The CDR3 has 14 amino acids. The CDR3 sequence: CASRSTYRSYGYTF. The CDR3 DNA reads TGTGCCAGCCGCTCCACCTACAGGTCCTATGGCTACACCTTC.

On this clonotype itself: The junction does not match germline at one end; this may be a read error. J is TRBJ1-2 and V is TRBV7-9; tentatively, D is TRBD1 (5 bases). CDR3 length equals 14 residues. Germline V gene lookup returns CDR1 SEHNR and CDR2 FQNEAQ (reference sequence). CDR3 DNA: TGTGCCAGCGGCTTAGGGGCGCCTCTTCGTGGCTACACCTTC. Encoded protein: CASGLGAPLRGYTF. Full variable domain (outside the CDR3, taken from reference TRBV7-9 and TRBJ1-2): DTGVSQNPRHKITKRGQNVTFRCDPISEHNRLYWYRQTLGQGPEFLTYFQNEAQLEKSRLLSDRFSAERPKGSFSTLEIQRTEQGDSAMYLCASGLGAPLRGYTFGSGTRLTVV.

This clonotype showed up many times. The gene calls are TRBV20-1 and TRBJ2-7; 10 nucleotides line up with TRBD2. From germline, CDR1 is DFQATT and CDR2 SNEGSKA (reference sequence). The CDR3 totals 15 residues. V lost 1 base to trimming and J lost 6 bases; unmatched junction nucleotides: 9. For the CDR3, the DNA is TGCAGTGCTAGAGCCGGGACTAGCGTGGCGGGCGAGCAGTACTTC. Residues: CSARAGTSVAGEQYF.

The chain recombines TRBV6-1 with TRBJ2-2; D gene uncertain. The V end lost 5 bases, the J end lost 3 bases, and 10 bases lay between the germline ends. The CDR3 extends over 14 amino acids. Germline lookup yields CDR1 MNHNS and CDR2 SASEGT. CDR3 residues: CASSTTHYTGELFF. The CDR3 bases are TGTGCCAGCAGTACCACCCACTACACCGGGGAGCTGTTTTTT.

The gene calls are TRBV27 and TRBJ2-7, with 8 bases identical to TRBD2. Unmatched junction bases numbered 9, after V lost 7 bases and J lost 4 bases. From germline, CDR1 is MNHEY and CDR2 SMNVEV (reference sequence). CDR3 length: 14 amino acids. CDR3 region: CASNPVSGKYEQYF. CDR3 DNA: TGTGCCAGCAACCCGGTTAGCGGGAAGTACGAGCAGTACTTC.

This clonotype occurred a few times. The CDR3 end shows no conserved phenylalanine or tryptophan, and so a read error is likely. V usage is TRBV11-2 and J usage is TRBJ2-7; weak D call: TRBD2 (7 bases). This CDR3 is 15 amino acids long. Germline CDR1 SGHAT, CDR2 FQNNGV. Trimming stripped 3 bases from V and 3 bases from J, with 15 bases between. The DNA of the CDR3 is TGTGCCAGCAGCTTGGGGGGGGCTAGGGTCTACGAGCAGTACCTC. This codes for CASSLGGARVYEQYL.

At least ten counts were recorded for this clonotype. The CDR3: CASSPRQGRGEKLFF. The CDR3 DNA follows: TGTGCCAGCAGCCCACGACAGGGAAGGGGCGAAAAACTGTTTTTT. This rearrangement joins TRBV7-2 to TRBJ1-4, with 7 nucleotides matching TRBD1. Per the germline V gene, CDR1 is SGHTA and CDR2 is FQGNSA. This CDR3 region has 15 residues. Trimming took 5 bases from V and 8 from J; bases not matched to a gene: 11. The full variable domain, rest sourced from reference TRBV7-2 and TRBJ1-4, is GAGVSQSPSNKVTEKGKDVELRCDPISGHTALYWYRQSLGQGLEFLIYFQGNSAPDKSGLPSDRFSAERTGGSVSTLTIQRTQQEDSAVYLCASSPRQGRGEKLFFGSGTQLSVL.

This chain joins TRBV19 and TRBJ1-4; perhaps TRBD1 as D (5 bases). This CDR3 spans 13 amino acids. Looked up from germline, CDR1 is LNHDA and CDR2 is SQIVND (reference sequence). V lost 5 bases to trimming and J lost 8 bases, with 12 bases between them. This chain's CDR3 is CASSGGWSEKLFF. CDR3 nucleotides: TGTGCCAGTAGTGGGGGATGGAGCGAAAAACTGTTTTTT. The full variable domain, its missing parts supplied by reference TRBV19 and TRBJ1-4, is DGGITQSPKYLFRKEGQNVTLSCEQNLNHDAMYWYRQDPGQGLRLIYYSQIVNDFQKGDIAEGYSVSREKKESFPLTVTSAQKNPTAFYLCASSGGWSEKLFFGSGTQLSVL.

This clonotype appeared a few times. This chain links TRBV20-1 with TRBJ1-2, with 7 bases fitting TRBD1. Germline V gene lookup returns CDR1 DFQATT and CDR2 SNEGSKA (reference sequence). The CDR3 contains 14 residues. J lost 4 bases, V lost 2 bases, and 7 bases had no gene match. DNA of the CDR3: TGCAGTGCTAGACGGGGGACAGAATCCTATGGCTACACCTTC. It is translated as CSARRGTESYGYTF.

This clonotype was counted many times. The chain recombines TRBV30 with TRBJ2-1, with 14 bases aligning to TRBD2. With V trimmed by 1 base and J by 7 bases, 6 bases remained unmatched. CDR1 GTSNPN and CDR2 SVGIG come from the germline V gene (reference sequence). The CDR3 runs to 16 residues. CDR3 sequence reads: CAWSAQGLAGGNEQFF. The CDR3 DNA reads as TGTGCCTGGAGTGCCCAAGGACTAGCGGGAGGAAATGAGCAGTTCTTC.

This clonotype has a count of ten or more. This chain uses TRBV19 with TRBJ2-7; no clear D. The germline V gene encodes CDR1 LNHDA and CDR2 SQIVND (reference sequence). V was shortened by 1 base and J by 3 bases, with 10 bases between the two germline ends. The CDR3 is 14 amino acids. The CDR3 nucleotides read TGTGCCAGTAGTATAGGTCGCGTAGGCTACGAGCAGTACTTC. It specifies CASSIGRVGYEQYF.

This chain joins TRBV19 and TRBJ1-1; D ambiguous. Germline V lookup: CDR1 LNHDA, CDR2 SQIVND (reference sequence). V lost 7 bases and J lost 1, with 7 bases in between. There are 12 residues in the CDR3. In nucleotides, the CDR3 is TGTGCCAGTATTCTCGGGAACACTGAAGCTTTCTTT. This sequence encodes CASILGNTEAFF.

This clonotype was seen a handful of times. V and J are TRBV28 and TRBJ2-3; 10 nucleotides align to TRBD2. V was clipped by 6 bases and J by 4 bases; unmatched bases: 10. The CDR3 is 16 residues long. CDR1 is MDHEN and CDR2 is SYDVKM in the germline V gene. As DNA, the CDR3 is TGTGCCAGCAGGCGTTTTAGCGGGGGGTCGTCAGATACGCAGTATTTT. It specifies CASRRFSGGSSDTQYF.

This clonotype was picked up many times. The V call is TRBV6-2 or TRBV6-3, the J call TRBJ1-5; 8 bases align to TRBD1. After removal of 5 bases from V and 3 bases from J, the junction contained 6 bases not matched to a gene. CDR3 length equals 15 residues. CDR1 and CDR2 (germline): MNHEY, SVGEGT. Here the CDR3 reads CASSMGQENNQPQHF. In nucleotides, the CDR3 is TGTGCCAGCAGTATGGGACAGGAGAACAATCAGCCCCAGCATTTT.

In this sample, this clonotype turned up a few times. This rearrangement joins TRBV9 to TRBJ1-6; D is unresolved. V shed 0 bases and J shed 7 bases, with 8 bases lying between them. Germline CDR1 and CDR2: SGDLS and YYNGEE. The CDR3 is 14 residues long. The DNA for the CDR3 is TGTGCCAGCAGCGTAGAGGTGGTCAATTCACCCCTCCACTTT. Translating gives CASSVEVVNSPLHF.